This TCR beta chain was observed in a study of blood T cell repertoires in COVID-19. The overall study: Acute-phase and convalescent COVID-19 samples originated in the United States, Italy and Spain. The cDNA or gDNA used as material had been derived from T cells, B-cell-depleted T cells, or PBMCs.

As originally analysed: Nucleated cell counts were estimated from reference gene primer amplification. Here immunoSEQ multiplex PCR was the method, and the copy in TCRdb shows in-frame clones only, minus some. V and J calls and clone size come straight from that table; D and trimming were deduced from the DNA. The sample lists some 270,000 clones, about 88% occurring once. Trimming removed 3 bases from V and 0 bases from J; junction bases left unmatched: 7. Germline-derived CDR1 and CDR2 are LNHDA and SQIVND (reference sequence). The CDR3 contains 16 residues. Sample: peripheral blood. This TCR derives from a woman aged 40 to 50 who had recovered from COVID-19. This chain uses TRBV19 with TRBJ2-7, with 8 bases lining up with TRBD1. The CDR3 DNA is TGTGCCAGTAGTATCCCGGGACAGGCATGCTCCTACGAGCAGTACGTC. It specifies CASSIPGQACSYEQYV.